This TCR beta chain was sequenced in a study of post-analysis software for immune sequencing data (dated by TCRdb to 2015 to 2017). Some background on the complete study: Relapsing-remitting, secondary progressive and progressive-relapsing multiple sclerosis were recorded as disease courses, and subtype annotation was lacking for some patients. Patient repertoires were compared against about twelve previously published healthy control repertoires from donors aged roughly 6 to 28 years. A subset of samples was prepared in parallel using single-end sample barcoding, then pooled and co-amplified after Illumina adapter ligation. Results the study describes overall, beyond this receptor: The control group was slightly older than the multiple sclerosis patient group. Significantly lower normalized Chao1 diversity was found in multiple sclerosis patients than in controls, suggesting substantial peripheral T-cell clonal expansion. Roughly 5 TRBV segments, including TRBV5-6, TRBV5-1 and TRBV20-1, were significantly more frequent in patients than controls. Strong co-clustering of samples prepared in the same batch was shown by direct clustering with F measure, prompting a batch-effect correction.

There are 11 amino acids in the CDR3, from cysteine to phenylalanine inclusive. The sequence is cut down to CDR3 DNA, 33 bases in frame from base 1. Looking up the germline V gene yields CDR1 SGHDT and CDR2 YYEEEE. Receptor amplification or capture employed PCR. These reads were obtained on an Illumina HiSeq 2500. Unique molecular identifiers were incorporated into TCR beta cDNA libraries to reduce PCR and sequencing biases. About 500,000 cDNA molecules were obtained per 1 to 10 million input T cells, so each molecule approximated one T cell. The patient libraries were prepared and sequenced with the same protocol used for the earlier healthy control dataset. Samples belonging to the same batch were prepared together, multiplexed and sequenced on a shared HiSeq lane. The source study handled its data this way. Raw barcoded reads were processed with MIGEC, and single-read molecular identifier groups were discarded before consensus assembly and CDR3 extraction. Clonotype tables were post-analysed with VDJtools, and diversity was normalized by down-sampling all datasets to the smallest sample size. In repertoire overlap clustering, CDR3 amino acid sequences, but not nucleotide sequences, were matched to correct batch-related cross-sample contamination. TCRdb reworked the public reads: Q25 trimming with fastp, MiXCR clone assembly, productive beta chains retained. Records with the same CDR3 protein are collapsed into one entry carrying the most frequent genes and DNA. TCRdb's processing, not the authors' own work, is the source of the V and J calls. In this sample the table shows roughly 600,000 distinct CDR3 sequences, roughly 47% of which occur a single time. Together, the top ten hold approximately 1.7% of the sample.

With regard to this clonotype: Its antigen target is currently unknown. It has no much larger one-base neighbor in the sample; base qualities were not kept.

TCR beta repertoires were profiled from peripheral blood of about a dozen young patients with multiple sclerosis to demonstrate the VDJtools post-analysis software. The multiple sclerosis patients were children and adolescents ranging in age from 6 to 15 years. This clonotype was obtained from a girl aged 10-17 years with multiple sclerosis. The receptor chain draws on TRBV5-6 and TRBJ2-7; the D gene remains uncertain. The J call may be faulty, since TRBJ2-5 better matches the DNA end. The sequenced sample consisted of blood. This receptor carries the CDR3 CASSFVGTQYF. The nucleotide sequence is TGTGCCAGCAGCTTCGTAGGGACCCAGTACTTC.